The 13 T cell receptor beta chains in this list originate from one sample, sequenced in a study of T cell responses to AZD1222 COVID-19 vaccine. Produced via immunoSEQ multiplex PCR; TCRdb's table is partial and in-frame only. The sample shows around 180,000 clones, around 90% of them seen only once. Specimen: peripheral blood, collected on day 0 of AZD1222 vaccination. The receptors were gathered from an adult in good health.

The chain has TRBV24-1 and TRBJ2-5; TRBD2 aligns across 16 bases. With V trimmed by 4 bases and J by 2 bases, 15 bases remained unmatched. Germline CDR1 KGHDR, CDR2 SFDVKD. The CDR3 has 21 residues. The CDR3 DNA follows: TGTGCCACCAGTGACCCCCCCGACAGGGGGACTAGCGGGAGGGAGCAAGAGACCCAGTACTTC. Its translation: CATSDPPDRGTSGREQETQYF.

The chain couples TRBV5-1 to TRBJ2-7, with D tentatively TRBD1 (6 bases). V was cut by 4 bases and J by 3 bases, with 20 bases left in between. The CDR3 runs to 16 residues. Germline-derived CDR1 and CDR2 are SGHRS and YFSETQ. The CDR3 DNA sequence: TGCGCCAGCAGCCCGGACAGAGCCTTAACCCTCTACGAGCAGTACTTC. This codes for CASSPDRALTLYEQYF.

The genes are TRBV4-2 and TRBJ1-2, with unresolved D. V was trimmed by 0 bases and J by 1 base, leaving 12 bases between them. The CDR3 spans 16 residues. The germline gives CDR1 LGHNA, CDR2 YNFKEQ. CDR3 residues: CASSQDLSLLNYGYTF. The CDR3 nucleotides are TGTGCCAGCAGCCAAGATTTGAGTTTACTTAACTATGGCTACACCTTC.

This CDR3 is CASSVGLAGNEQFF. The CDR3 nucleotides read TGTGCCAGCAGCGTGGGACTAGCGGGTAATGAGCAGTTCTTC. The chain joins TRBV7-9 to TRBJ2-1, with 12 positions matching TRBD2. Trimming cost V 5 bases and J 7 bases; bases outside gene matches: 3. Germline V gives CDR1 SEHNR, CDR2 FQNEAQ (reference sequence). The CDR3 covers 14 residues.

This chain joins TRBV28 and TRBJ1-5; 9 bases match TRBD1. From germline, CDR1 is MDHEN and CDR2 SYDVKM. With 11 bases clipped from V and 3 bases from J, the junction kept 8 bases outside the gene matches. The CDR3 is 14 residues long. CDR3 protein: CAGGDRGNNQPQHF. CDR3 coding DNA: TGTGCCGGCGGAGACAGGGGGAACAATCAGCCCCAGCATTTT.

The chain employs TRBV27 and TRBJ2-2; 9 nucleotides match TRBD2. Germline V CDR1 and CDR2: MNHEY, SMNVEV (reference sequence). The CDR3 sequence is 17 residues long. V lost 3 bases, J lost 1 base, and 6 bases stayed unmatched. The CDR3 loop is CASSFALAGLNTGELFF. The CDR3 bases are TGTGCCAGCAGTTTTGCCCTAGCGGGGCTGAACACCGGGGAGCTGTTTTTT.

The chain carries TRBV5-6 and TRBJ1-1; tentatively, D is TRBD1 (5 bases). The CDR3 is 15 amino acids. Looked up from germline, CDR1 is SGHDT and CDR2 is YYEEEE. The V and J ends lost 2 bases and 1 base respectively, with 12 bases between them. CDR3 amino acids: CASSFWQGWNTEAFF. The CDR3 DNA reads as TGTGCCAGCAGCTTCTGGCAGGGTTGGAACACTGAAGCTTTCTTT.

The chain recombines TRBV2 with TRBJ1-3; 9 bases align to TRBD1. CDR1 is SNHLY and CDR2 is FYNNEI in the germline V gene. Unmatched junction bases numbered 4, after V lost 7 bases and J lost 0 bases. The CDR3 contains 15 residues. The chain's CDR3 is CASNRGPLSGNTIYF. The CDR3 region has the DNA TGTGCCAGCAACAGGGGGCCACTCTCTGGAAACACCATATATTTT.

This chain uses TRBV18 with TRBJ1-1; D gene unclear. The germline V and J ends were trimmed by 3 bases and 8 bases, with 16 bases remaining between them. The germline CDR1 and CDR2 sequences are KGHSH and LQKENI. The CDR3 is made up of 14 amino acids. The CDR3 loop is CASSPADRIGEAFF. The CDR3 coding sequence is TGTGCCAGCTCACCGGCTGACCGAATTGGGGAAGCTTTCTTT.

The rearrangement links TRBV27 to TRBJ2-2; TRBD2 is a possible D gene (6 bases). The CDR3 spans 14 residues. V lost 4 bases, J lost 0 bases, and 6 bases lay in between. Germline CDR1 MNHEY, CDR2 SMNVEV (reference sequence). CDR3 loop: CASSSGANTGELFF. CDR3 DNA sequence: TGTGCCAGCAGTTCGGGGGCGAACACCGGGGAGCTGTTTTTT.

The V gene is TRBV7-2, the J gene TRBJ1-2; perhaps TRBD1 as D (5 bases). V was shortened by 2 bases and J by 2 bases, with 15 bases between the two germline ends. Germline V lookup: CDR1 SGHTA, CDR2 FQGNSA. The CDR3 is made up of 16 amino acids. The CDR3 sequence: CASSLRGVRENYGYTF. CDR3 nucleotides: TGTGCCAGCAGCTTAAGGGGAGTAAGGGAGAACTATGGCTACACCTTC.

This clone was seen a handful of times. The gene calls are TRBV28 and TRBJ1-5; no reliable D call. Looked up from germline, CDR1 is MDHEN and CDR2 is SYDVKM. V shed 5 bases and J shed 6 bases, with 8 bases lying between them. The CDR3 runs 12 residues. The CDR3 loop is CASSPRVQPQHF. For the CDR3, the DNA is TGTGCCAGCAGTCCGCGTGTTCAGCCCCAGCATTTT.

The chain couples TRBV5-1 to TRBJ1-2, with D uncertain. Germline V gene data show CDR1 as SGHRS and CDR2 as YFSETQ. The CDR3 consists of 13 residues. Trimming cost V 4 bases and J 4 bases, with 11 bases left between them. CDR3 coding DNA: TGCGCCAGCAGCGACGGGCAGCGCTATGGCTACACCTTC. This translates into CASSDGQRYGYTF.